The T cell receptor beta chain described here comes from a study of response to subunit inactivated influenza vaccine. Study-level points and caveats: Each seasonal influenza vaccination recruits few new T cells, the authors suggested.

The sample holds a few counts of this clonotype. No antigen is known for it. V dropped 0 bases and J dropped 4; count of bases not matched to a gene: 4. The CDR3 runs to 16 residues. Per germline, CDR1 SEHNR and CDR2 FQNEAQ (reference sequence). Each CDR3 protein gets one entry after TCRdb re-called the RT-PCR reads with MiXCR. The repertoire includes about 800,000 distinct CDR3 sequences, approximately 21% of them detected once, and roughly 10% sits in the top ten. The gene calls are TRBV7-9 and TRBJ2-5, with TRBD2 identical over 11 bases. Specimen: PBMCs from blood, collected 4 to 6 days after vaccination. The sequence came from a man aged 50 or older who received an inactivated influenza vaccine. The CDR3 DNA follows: TGTGCCAGCAGCTTAGCCCTAGCGGGAGGATCAGAGACCCAGTACTTC. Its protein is CASSLALAGGSETQYF.